A single T cell receptor beta chain is shown here with its context. Its antigen remains unknown. Trimming took off 4 bases at V and 0 bases at J, with 16 bases between the two ends. There are 17 residues in the CDR3. From germline, CDR1 is MNHEY and CDR2 SMNVEV (reference sequence). Sequenced material consisted of expressed TCRB transcripts (all of the isolated RNA was reverse transcribed). It was found that naive, central memory and regulatory T cell samples averaged roughly 3.5 million reads. Libraries were prepared by immunoSEQ multiplex PCR; TCRdb keeps only in-frame clonotypes and omits some of them. This table has 150,000 to 200,000 clones, roughly 9% appearing once. The data originate from a study of beta chain features in type 1 diabetes. Study-level findings and limits: Shorter templates may be favored by PCR, equally so in patients and controls. Insertions were fewer and deletions more numerous at VDJ junctions in type 1 diabetes patients. Significant though moderate, a shortening of TCRB CDR3s appeared in all four CD4+ subsets of Type 1 diabetes patients.

The genes are TRBV27 and TRBJ2-1, with D tentatively TRBD2 (5 bases). Material: central memory CD4+ T cells from blood. The receptor's source is a woman aged 25 to 39 with type 1 diabetes. This chain's CDR3 is CASSSSYGINSYNEQFF. The CDR3 nucleotides read TGTGCCAGCAGTTCCTCTTACGGGATAAACTCCTACAATGAGCAGTTCTTC.